The T cell receptor beta chain under discussion was sequenced for a study of OX40 agonist ivuxolimab in advanced cancers. Turning to the study itself: The patients received agonistic anti-OX40 (CD134) antibody ivuxolimab. Participants could have had prior anti-PD-1, anti-PD-L1 or anti-CTLA-4 therapy, and around 40% had some.

Assay used: immunoSEQ multiplex PCR; TCRdb lists only in-frame clones, some missing. This sample has about 84,000 clones, with over 85% found just once. A note on this clone: What it binds is unknown.

Study-wide points: By week 6 at 0.1 to 3.0 mg/kg, blood CD4+ and CD8+ T cells had expanded clonally. In the 0.1-3.0 mg/kg groups, partial responders showed among the lowest expansion.

CDR1 is MDHEN, CDR2 SYDVKM, per germline. Trimming shortened V by 7 bases and J by 1 base, and 11 bases separated the two germline ends. This CDR3 region has 13 residues. The gene calls are TRBV28 and TRBJ2-7; D is ambiguous. This clonotype was sampled from an adult with an advanced solid tumor such as melanoma, head and neck, liver or kidney cancer. The sample consisted of CD4+ or CD8+ T cells sorted from blood, taken in a trial of the OX40 agonist ivuxolimab. The CDR3 region has the DNA TGTGCCAGCACCCAAAGGGTTTCCTACGAGCAGTACTTC. It is translated as CASTQRVSYEQYF.